These 20 T cell receptor beta chains came from one sample sequenced in a study of a mutant IDH1 vaccine in newly diagnosed glioma. Time point indicated: week 23, last vaccination. Each vaccine dose was 300 ug of mutant IDH1 20-mer peptide, with topical imiquimod. This table comes from immunoSEQ multiplex PCR, and its TCRdb copy is limited to in-frame clones, with some not included. The table records tens of thousands of clones, under 80% of them present only once. Their cognate antigens are unknown. The specimen was PBMCs, collected from a glioma patient whose treatment included an IDH1 peptide vaccine. The receptor set was obtained from a woman aged 40 to 49 with glioma. Some clones in this sample may be carry-over from other donors' samples.

The table lists this clone with a few counts. The chain carries TRBV4-2 and TRBJ2-7; D may be TRBD2 (5 bases). The germline V gene has CDR1 LGHNA and CDR2 YNFKEQ. This CDR3 has 17 amino acids. Deletions cut 0 bases from V and 1 base from J, with 16 bases between. The CDR3 spells CASSQDPLRTPSYEQYF. CDR3 coding DNA: TGTGCCAGCAGCCAAGATCCGTTGAGGACTCCATCCTACGAGCAGTACTTC.

The chain carries TRBV5-6 and TRBJ2-2; D is undetermined. The CDR3 runs 15 residues. Per germline, CDR1 SGHDT and CDR2 YYEEEE. Trimming shortened V by 1 base and J by 7 bases, and 14 bases separated the two germline ends. DNA for the CDR3: TGTGCCAGCAGCTTGCGGGCAGCCCTGGGCGGGGAGCTGTTTTTT. It translates to CASSLRAALGGELFF. Full variable domain (outside the CDR3, taken from reference TRBV5-6 and TRBJ2-2): DAGVTQSPTHLIKTRGQQVTLRCSPKSGHDTVSWYQQALGQGPQFIFQYYEEEERQRGNFPDRFSGHQFPNYSSELNVNALLLGDSALYLCASSLRAALGGELFFGEGSRLTVL.

This clone was seen more than once but under ten times. This rearrangement joins TRBV6-5 to TRBJ1-1, with a tentative D call TRBD1 (6 bases). Germline V CDR1 and CDR2: MNHEY, SVGAGI. This CDR3 contains 14 residues. V was shortened by 2 bases and J by 6 bases, with 13 bases between the two germline ends. CDR3 sequence (DNA): TGTGCCAGCAGTTACGGGGGGGCATCCGCTGAAGCTTTCTTT. Translated, it gives CASSYGGASAEAFF.

J is TRBJ2-7 and V is TRBV5-1; 10 nucleotides agree with TRBD1. Germline trimming cut 0 bases from V and 5 bases from J; bases unmatched to any gene: 2. The CDR3 runs to 14 residues. Germline values: CDR1 SGHRS, CDR2 YFSETQ. The CDR3 is CASSLGQGADEQYF. CDR3 DNA sequence: TGCGCCAGCAGCTTGGGACAGGGGGCCGACGAGCAGTACTTC.

The genes are TRBV4-2 and TRBJ2-7, with D possibly TRBD2 on 6 matching bases. The CDR3 spans 17 residues. V was clipped by 2 bases and J by 3 bases, with 20 bases between them. CDR1 LGHNA and CDR2 YNFKEQ come from the germline V gene. The CDR3: CASSQKRHREQDYEQYF. CDR3 nucleotide sequence: TGTGCCAGCAGCCAAAAACGGCACCGGGAGCAGGACTACGAGCAGTACTTC.

The J gene is TRBJ1-5, the V gene TRBV20-1; D uncertain. The V end was cut by 0 bases, the J end by 6 bases, with 0 bases between. The V gene's germline CDR1 is DFQATT and CDR2 SNEGSKA (reference sequence). This CDR3 has 10 residues. CDR3 sequence: CSARDQPQHF. The CDR3 DNA sequence: TGCAGTGCTAGAGATCAGCCCCAGCATTTT.

The chain couples TRBV4-1 to TRBJ2-1; 8 nucleotides agree with TRBD2. The germline CDR1 and CDR2 sequences are MGHRA and YSYEKL. The CDR3 length is 15 residues. The trim removed 6 bases at V and 2 bases at J, leaving 6 bases unmatched. The CDR3 loop is CASRILADTYNEQFF. Written as DNA, the CDR3 is TGCGCCAGCAGGATACTAGCGGACACCTACAATGAGCAGTTCTTC.

The chain uses TRBV27 and TRBJ1-6, with a tentative D call TRBD1 (6 bases). This CDR3 contains 15 residues. Per the germline V gene, CDR1 is MNHEY and CDR2 is SMNVEV (reference sequence). Trimming left V 2 bases short and J 7 bases short, with 12 bases between. The CDR3 nucleotides read TGTGCCAGCAGTTTAGTAGGGCAGGGGAATTCACCCCTCCACTTT. This codes for CASSLVGQGNSPLHF.

The chain carries TRBV6-4 and TRBJ2-3; D remains unclear. From germline, CDR1 is MRHNA and CDR2 SNTAGT. The germline V and J ends were trimmed by 0 bases and 6 bases, with 13 bases remaining between them. The CDR3 totals 15 residues. As DNA, the CDR3 is TGTGCCAGCAGTGACTCGATAGGGCGAGGCGATACGCAGTATTTT. Translation: CASSDSIGRGDTQYF.

The CDR3 DNA is TGTGCCAGCGAGGGGGAGAACTATGGCTACACCTTC. It codes for CASEGENYGYTF. The V gene is TRBV10-3, the J gene TRBJ1-2, with D possibly matching TRBD1 (6 bases). V gave up 10 bases and J gave up 2 bases, with 11 bases separating them. The CDR3 is made up of 12 amino acids. Germline V CDR1 and CDR2: ENHRY, SYGVKD.

The V call is TRBV19, the J call TRBJ2-2; no clear D. The CDR3 contains 11 residues. The V gene lost 10 bases and the J gene lost 6 bases, with 9 bases spanning the gap. Germline lookup yields CDR1 LNHDA and CDR2 SQIVND (reference sequence). As DNA, the CDR3 is TGTGCCACCTCGGCCGCCGGGGAGCTGTTTTTT. Residues: CATSAAGELFF.

This chain uses TRBV29-1 with TRBJ1-1; D unclear. CDR1 is SQVTM, CDR2 ANQGSEA, per germline. The CDR3 consists of 14 residues. V was trimmed by 5 bases and J by 0 bases, leaving 13 bases between them. The DNA for the CDR3 is TGCAGCGTTTTGCAAGAACCGGTGAACACTGAAGCTTTCTTT. Protein: CSVLQEPVNTEAFF. The full variable domain, rest sourced from reference TRBV29-1 and TRBJ1-1, is SAVISQKPSRDICQRGTSLTIQCQVDSQVTMMFWYRQQPGQSLTLIATANQGSEATYESGFVIDKFPISRPNLTFSTLTVSNMSPEDSSIYLCSVLQEPVNTEAFFGQGTRLTVV.

The J gene is TRBJ1-3, the V gene TRBV29-1; a weak D match, TRBD1 (5 bases). This CDR3 has 11 residues. Germline V CDR1 and CDR2: SQVTM, ANQGSEA. CDR3 loop: CNLPGDITIYF. The DNA of the CDR3 is TGCAACCTTCCGGGGGATATCACCATATATTTT.

The chain recombines TRBV7-9 with TRBJ2-7, with D perhaps matching TRBD1 (6 bases). Trimming took off 4 bases at V and 1 base at J, with 20 bases between the two ends. From germline, CDR1 is SEHNR and CDR2 FQNEAQ (reference sequence). The CDR3 extends over 17 amino acids. CDR3 in DNA: TGTGCCAGCAGCTCTTCAAAGACAGGCGTTAGGTCCTACGAGCAGTACTTC. It codes for CASSSSKTGVRSYEQYF.

Only one count was recorded for this clone. The chain links TRBV2 to TRBJ1-2; 10 bases are a match to TRBD1. The J segment lost 0 bases and the V segment lost 4 bases, leaving 11 bases of the junction unmatched. CDR3 length: 18 amino acids. CDR1 and CDR2 (germline): SNHLY, FYNNEI. The CDR3 region is CASSGPSGQGETNYGYTF. In nucleotides, the CDR3 is TGTGCCAGCAGTGGTCCTTCAGGACAGGGGGAAACTAACTATGGCTACACCTTC.

This clone came up once. V is TRBV18 and J is TRBJ2-5; 7 nucleotides match TRBD2. This CDR3 contains 14 residues. With V trimmed by 3 bases and J by 5 bases, 6 bases remained unmatched. The germline V gene has CDR1 KGHSH and CDR2 LQKENI. The CDR3 bases are TGTGCCAGCTCACCCCCGGGGGGTGAGGAGACCCAGTACTTC. Its translation: CASSPPGGEETQYF. Looking up the rest from reference TRBV18 and TRBJ2-5 gives the full variable domain: NAGVMQNPRHLVRRRGQEARLRCSPMKGHSHVYWYRQLPEEGLKFMVYLQKENIIDESGMPKERFSAEFPKEGPSILRIQQVVRGDSAAYFCASSPPGGEETQYFGPGTRLLVL.

V usage is TRBV6-5 and J usage is TRBJ1-2; TRBD1 matches at 9 bases. CDR1 MNHEY and CDR2 SVGAGI come from the germline V gene. V lost 5 bases to trimming and J lost 5 bases; unmatched junction nucleotides: 6. The CDR3 spans 14 residues. In DNA form, the CDR3 reads TGTGCCAGCAGTGACACCGACAGGGGGTATGGCTACACCTTC. Protein: CASSDTDRGYGYTF.

In regard to this clone: The junction shows a germline mismatch at one end, possibly a read error. The rearrangement uses TRBV29-1 and TRBJ2-7, with 9 nucleotides matching TRBD1. The CDR3 covers 13 residues. Germline V gene data show CDR1 as SQVTM and CDR2 as ANQGSEA. The CDR3: CSVEMEGTGKLHF. In DNA form, the CDR3 reads TGCAGCGTTGAGATGGAGGGGACAGGGAAGTTGCACTTC.

The count of this clone is one. J is TRBJ2-7 and V is TRBV19, with 9 bases matching TRBD1. The CDR3 totals 14 residues. With 7 bases clipped from V and 5 bases from J, the junction kept 9 bases outside the gene matches. Germline-derived CDR1 and CDR2 are LNHDA and SQIVND (reference sequence). Here the CDR3 reads CASTSQGARNEQYF. For the CDR3, the DNA is TGTGCCAGTACCTCACAGGGGGCTAGGAACGAGCAGTACTTC. Combining the CDR3 with reference TRBV19 and TRBJ2-7 gives the whole variable domain DGGITQSPKYLFRKEGQNVTLSCEQNLNHDAMYWYRQDPGQGLRLIYYSQIVNDFQKGDIAEGYSVSREKKESFPLTVTSAQKNPTAFYLCASTSQGARNEQYFGPGTRLTVT.

This clone was picked up a small number of times. The chain employs TRBV14 and TRBJ2-7; a weak D match, TRBD1 (7 bases). CDR1 and CDR2 from the germline V gene are SGHDN and FVKESK. V lost 2 bases and J 3 bases, leaving 8 bases between the germline ends. CDR3 length: 13 amino acids. The CDR3 region has the DNA TGTGCCAGCAGCCAACAGGGGGGCTACGAGCAGTACTTC. It encodes CASSQQGGYEQYF.